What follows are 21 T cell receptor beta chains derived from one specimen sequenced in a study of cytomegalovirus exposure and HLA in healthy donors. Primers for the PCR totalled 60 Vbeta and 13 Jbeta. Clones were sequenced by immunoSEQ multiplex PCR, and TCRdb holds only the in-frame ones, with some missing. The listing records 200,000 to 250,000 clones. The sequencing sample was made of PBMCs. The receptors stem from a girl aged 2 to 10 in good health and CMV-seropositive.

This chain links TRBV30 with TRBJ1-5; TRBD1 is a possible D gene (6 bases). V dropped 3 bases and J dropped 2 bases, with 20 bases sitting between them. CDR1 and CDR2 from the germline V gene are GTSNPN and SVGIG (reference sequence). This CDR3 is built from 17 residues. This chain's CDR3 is CAWRSNGRGARNQPQHF. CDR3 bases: TGTGCCTGGAGGAGTAATGGTCGGGGGGCTCGCAATCAGCCCCAGCATTTT.

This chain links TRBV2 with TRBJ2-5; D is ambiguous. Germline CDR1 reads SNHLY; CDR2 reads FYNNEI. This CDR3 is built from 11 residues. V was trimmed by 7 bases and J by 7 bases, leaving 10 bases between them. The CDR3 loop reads CASTPLGTQYF. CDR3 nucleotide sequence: TGTGCCAGCACCCCGCTCGGGACCCAGTACTTC.

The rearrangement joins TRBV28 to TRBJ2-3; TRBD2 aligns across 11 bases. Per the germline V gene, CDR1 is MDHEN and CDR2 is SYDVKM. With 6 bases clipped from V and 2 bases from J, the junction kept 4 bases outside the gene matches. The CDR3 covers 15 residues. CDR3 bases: TGTGCCAGCAGCAGACTAGCGGGATCCACAGATACGCAGTATTTT. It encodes CASSRLAGSTDTQYF.

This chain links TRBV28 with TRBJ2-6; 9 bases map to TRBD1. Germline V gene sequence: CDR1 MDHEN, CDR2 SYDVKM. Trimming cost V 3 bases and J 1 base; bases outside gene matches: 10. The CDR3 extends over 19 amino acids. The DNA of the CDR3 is TGTGCCAGCAGTTTCCCGGGACAGGGTGGTTGGTCTGGGGCCAACGTCCTGACTTTC. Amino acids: CASSFPGQGGWSGANVLTF.

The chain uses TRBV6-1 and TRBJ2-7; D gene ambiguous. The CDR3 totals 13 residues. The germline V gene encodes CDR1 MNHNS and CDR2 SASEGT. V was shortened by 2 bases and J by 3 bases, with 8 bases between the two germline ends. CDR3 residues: CASSELTGYEQYF. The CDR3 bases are TGTGCCAGCAGTGAACTGACGGGCTACGAGCAGTACTTC.

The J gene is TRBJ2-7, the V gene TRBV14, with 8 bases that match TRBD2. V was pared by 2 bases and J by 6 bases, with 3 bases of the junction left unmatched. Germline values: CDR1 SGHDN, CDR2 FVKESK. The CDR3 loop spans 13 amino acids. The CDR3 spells CASSQTGGVEQYF. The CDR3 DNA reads TGTGCCAGCAGCCAAACGGGGGGGGTCGAGCAGTACTTC.

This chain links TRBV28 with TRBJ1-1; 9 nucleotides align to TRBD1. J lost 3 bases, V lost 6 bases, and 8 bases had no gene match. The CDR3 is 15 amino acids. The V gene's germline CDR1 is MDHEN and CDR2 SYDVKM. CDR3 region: CASRVLRDRDTEAFF. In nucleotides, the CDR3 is TGTGCCAGCAGGGTACTCCGGGACAGGGACACTGAAGCTTTCTTT.

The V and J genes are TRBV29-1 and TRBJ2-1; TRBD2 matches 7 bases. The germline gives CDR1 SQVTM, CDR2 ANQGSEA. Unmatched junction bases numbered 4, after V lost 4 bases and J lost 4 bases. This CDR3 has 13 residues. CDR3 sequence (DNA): TGCAGCGTTGTTAGCGGGTGGTACAATGAGCAGTTCTTC. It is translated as CSVVSGWYNEQFF.

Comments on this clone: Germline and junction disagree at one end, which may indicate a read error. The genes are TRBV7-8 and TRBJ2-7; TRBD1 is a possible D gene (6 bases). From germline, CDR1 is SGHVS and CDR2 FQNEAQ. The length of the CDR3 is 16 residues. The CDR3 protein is CASGLEPGTLTYEQYF. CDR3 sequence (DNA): TGTGCCAGCGGCTTAGAGCCCGGGACACTAACCTACGAGCAGTACTTC.

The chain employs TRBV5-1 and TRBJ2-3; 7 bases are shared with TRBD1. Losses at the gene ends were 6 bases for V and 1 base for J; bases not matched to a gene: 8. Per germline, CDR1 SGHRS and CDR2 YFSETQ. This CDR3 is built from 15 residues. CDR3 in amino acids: CASTPDRARTDTQYF. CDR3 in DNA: TGCGCCAGCACCCCCGACAGGGCCCGCACAGATACGCAGTATTTT. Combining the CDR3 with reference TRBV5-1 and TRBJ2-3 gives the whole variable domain KAGVTQTPRYLIKTRGQQVTLSCSPISGHRSVSWYQQTPGQGLQFLFEYFSETQRNKGNFPGRFSGRQFSNSRSEMNVSTLELGDSALYLCASTPDRARTDTQYFGPGTRLTVL.

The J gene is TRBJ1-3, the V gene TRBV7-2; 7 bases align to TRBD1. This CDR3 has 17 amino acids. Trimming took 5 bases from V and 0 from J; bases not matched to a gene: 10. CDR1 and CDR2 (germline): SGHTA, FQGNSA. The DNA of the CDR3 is TGTGCCAGCAGCGGACAGACAGGGTCGAGCTCTGGAAACACCATATATTTT. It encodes CASSGQTGSSSGNTIYF.

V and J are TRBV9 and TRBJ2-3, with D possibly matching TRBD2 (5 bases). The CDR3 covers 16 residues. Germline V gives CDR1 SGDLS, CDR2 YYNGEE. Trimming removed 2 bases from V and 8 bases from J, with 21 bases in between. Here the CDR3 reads CASSVSSIGGWGTQYF. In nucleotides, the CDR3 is TGTGCCAGCAGCGTCAGTTCCATAGGAGGTTGGGGTACGCAGTATTTT.

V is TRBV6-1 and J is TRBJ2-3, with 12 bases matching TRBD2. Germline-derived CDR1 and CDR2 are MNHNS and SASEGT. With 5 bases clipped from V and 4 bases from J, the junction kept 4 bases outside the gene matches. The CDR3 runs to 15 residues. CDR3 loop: CASSMTSGSPDTQYF. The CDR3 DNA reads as TGTGCCAGCAGTATGACTAGCGGGAGTCCAGATACGCAGTATTTT.

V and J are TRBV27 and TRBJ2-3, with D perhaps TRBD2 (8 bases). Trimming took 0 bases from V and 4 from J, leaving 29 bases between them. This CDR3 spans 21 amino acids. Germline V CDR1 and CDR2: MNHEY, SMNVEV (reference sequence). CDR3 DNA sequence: TGTGCCAGCAGTTTATCCCCCTTACCGGGACTAGTCGGGCAGGGGGCAGATACGCAGTATTTT. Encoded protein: CASSLSPLPGLVGQGADTQYF.

This CDR3 is CASSPWTSTDTQYF. For the CDR3, the DNA is TGCGCCAGCAGCCCCTGGACTAGCACAGATACGCAGTATTTT. This chain links TRBV5-1 with TRBJ2-3, with a tentative D call TRBD2 (5 bases). The CDR3 runs to 14 residues. The germline CDR1 and CDR2 sequences are SGHRS and YFSETQ. Trimming pared 4 bases from V and 0 bases from J, leaving 9 bases between.

The CDR3, as DNA: TGTGCCTGGAGTGTCCGAGGGTTCTATGGCTACACCTTC. Amino acids: CAWSVRGFYGYTF. V is TRBV30 and J is TRBJ1-2; D ambiguous. The germline V and J ends were trimmed by 0 bases and 4 bases, with 9 bases remaining between them. Germline loops: CDR1 GTSNPN, CDR2 SVGIG (reference sequence). This CDR3 contains 13 residues.

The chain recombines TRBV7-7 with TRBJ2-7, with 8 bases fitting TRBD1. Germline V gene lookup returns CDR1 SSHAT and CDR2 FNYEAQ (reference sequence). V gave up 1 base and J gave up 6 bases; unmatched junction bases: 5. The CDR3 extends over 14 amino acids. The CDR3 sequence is CASSLGQGQGEQYF. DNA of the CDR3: TGTGCCAGCAGCTTAGGACAGGGGCAAGGCGAGCAGTACTTC.

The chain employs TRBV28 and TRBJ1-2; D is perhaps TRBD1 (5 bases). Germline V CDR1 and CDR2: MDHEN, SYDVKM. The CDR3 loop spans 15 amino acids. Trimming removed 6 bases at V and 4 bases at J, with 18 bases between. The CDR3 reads CASSVGAVEGYGYTF. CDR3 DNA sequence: TGTGCCAGCAGCGTAGGGGCGGTGGAAGGCTATGGCTACACCTTC.

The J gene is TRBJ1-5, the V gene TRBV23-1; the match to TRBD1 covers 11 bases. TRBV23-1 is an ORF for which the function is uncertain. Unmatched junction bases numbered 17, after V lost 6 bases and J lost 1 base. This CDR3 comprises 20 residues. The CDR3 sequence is CASRDVYSRTGGQSNQPQHF. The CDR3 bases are TGCGCCAGCAGGGATGTTTACTCCCGGACAGGGGGCCAGAGCAATCAGCCCCAGCATTTT.

The CDR3 bases are TGTGCCAGCAGTTTACTGGCGGGAGGGCCTTACAATGAGCAGTTCTTC. The encoded protein is CASSLLAGGPYNEQFF. The chain couples TRBV28 to TRBJ2-1; 9 positions match TRBD2. The CDR3 loop spans 16 amino acids. Germline trimming cut 2 bases from V and 4 bases from J; bases unmatched to any gene: 6. CDR1 is MDHEN, CDR2 SYDVKM, per germline.

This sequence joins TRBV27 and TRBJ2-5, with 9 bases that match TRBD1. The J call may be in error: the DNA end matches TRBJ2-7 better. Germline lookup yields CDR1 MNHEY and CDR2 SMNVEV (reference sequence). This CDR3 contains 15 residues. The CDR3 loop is CASSSLGQGTYEQYF. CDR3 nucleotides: TGTGCCAGCAGTTCTTTGGGACAGGGAACCTACGAGCAGTACTTC.